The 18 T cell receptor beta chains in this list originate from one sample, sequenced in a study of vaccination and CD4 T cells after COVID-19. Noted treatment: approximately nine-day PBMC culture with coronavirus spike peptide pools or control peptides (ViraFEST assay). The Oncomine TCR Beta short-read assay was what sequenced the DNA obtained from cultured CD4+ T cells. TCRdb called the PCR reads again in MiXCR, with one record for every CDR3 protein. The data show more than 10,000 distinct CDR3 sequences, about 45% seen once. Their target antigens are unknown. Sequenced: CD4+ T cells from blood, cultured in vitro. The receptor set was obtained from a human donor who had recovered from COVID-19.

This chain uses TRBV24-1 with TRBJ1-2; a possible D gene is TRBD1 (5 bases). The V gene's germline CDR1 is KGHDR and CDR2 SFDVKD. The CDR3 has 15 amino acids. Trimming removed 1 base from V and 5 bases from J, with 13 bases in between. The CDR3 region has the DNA TGTGCCACCAGTGATTTTCCAGGGCCACCTTATGGCTACACCTTC. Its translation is CATSDFPGPPYGYTF.

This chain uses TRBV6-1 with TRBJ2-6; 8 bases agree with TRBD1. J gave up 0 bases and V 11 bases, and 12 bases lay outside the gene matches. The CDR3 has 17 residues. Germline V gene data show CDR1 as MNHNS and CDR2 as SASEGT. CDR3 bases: TGTGCCGCCGCCCGGGACAGGACCTACTCTGGGGCCAACGTCCTGACTTTC. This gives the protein CAAARDRTYSGANVLTF.

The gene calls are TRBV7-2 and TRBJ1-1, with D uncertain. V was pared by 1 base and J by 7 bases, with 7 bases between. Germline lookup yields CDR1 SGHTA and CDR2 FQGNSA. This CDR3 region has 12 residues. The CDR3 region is CASSLVAGEAFF. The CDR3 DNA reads TGTGCCAGCAGCTTAGTGGCGGGTGAAGCTTTCTTT. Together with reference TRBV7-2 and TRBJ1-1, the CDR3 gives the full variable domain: GAGVSQSPSNKVTEKGKDVELRCDPISGHTALYWYRQSLGQGLEFLIYFQGNSAPDKSGLPSDRFSAERTGGSVSTLTIQRTQQEDSAVYLCASSLVAGEAFFGQGTRLTVV.

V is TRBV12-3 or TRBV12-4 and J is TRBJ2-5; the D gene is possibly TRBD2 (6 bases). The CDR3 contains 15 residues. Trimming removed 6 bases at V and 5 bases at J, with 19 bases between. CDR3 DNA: TGTGCCAGCAGCCGGGGGTCATTCGCCGGGGAGACCCAGTACTTC. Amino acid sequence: CASSRGSFAGETQYF.

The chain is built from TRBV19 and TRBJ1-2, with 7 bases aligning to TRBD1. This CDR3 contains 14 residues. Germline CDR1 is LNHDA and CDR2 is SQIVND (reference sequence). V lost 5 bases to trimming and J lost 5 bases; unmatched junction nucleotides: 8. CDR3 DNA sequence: TGTGCCAGTAGTTCCCAGACAGGGAGTTATGGCTACACCTTC. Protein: CASSSQTGSYGYTF.

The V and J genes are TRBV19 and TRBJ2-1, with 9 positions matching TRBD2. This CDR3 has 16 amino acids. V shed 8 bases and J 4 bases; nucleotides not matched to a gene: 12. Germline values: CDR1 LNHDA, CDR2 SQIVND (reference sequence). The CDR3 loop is CASLPSGITGYNEQFF. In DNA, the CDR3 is TGTGCCAGTCTACCTAGCGGGATCACTGGATACAATGAGCAGTTCTTC.

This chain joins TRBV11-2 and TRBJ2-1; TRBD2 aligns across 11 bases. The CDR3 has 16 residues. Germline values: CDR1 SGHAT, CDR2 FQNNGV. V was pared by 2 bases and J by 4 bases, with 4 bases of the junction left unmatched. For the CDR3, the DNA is TGTGCCAGCAGCTTAATGGTAGCGGGAGGGTACAATGAGCAGTTCTTC. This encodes CASSLMVAGGYNEQFF.

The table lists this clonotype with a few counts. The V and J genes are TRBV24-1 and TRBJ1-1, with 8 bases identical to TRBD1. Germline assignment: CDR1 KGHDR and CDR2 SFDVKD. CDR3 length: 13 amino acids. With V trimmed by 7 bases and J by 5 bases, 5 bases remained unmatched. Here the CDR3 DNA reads TGTGCCACCAGGAATACAGGGGGGACTGAAGCTTTCTTT. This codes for CATRNTGGTEAFF.

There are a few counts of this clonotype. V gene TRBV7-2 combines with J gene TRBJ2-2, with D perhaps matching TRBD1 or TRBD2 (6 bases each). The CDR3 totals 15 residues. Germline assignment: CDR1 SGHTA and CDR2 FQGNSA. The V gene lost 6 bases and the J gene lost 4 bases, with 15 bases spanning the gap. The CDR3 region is CASRQGGVGTGELFF. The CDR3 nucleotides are TGTGCCAGCAGACAGGGAGGAGTCGGCACCGGGGAGCTGTTTTTT.

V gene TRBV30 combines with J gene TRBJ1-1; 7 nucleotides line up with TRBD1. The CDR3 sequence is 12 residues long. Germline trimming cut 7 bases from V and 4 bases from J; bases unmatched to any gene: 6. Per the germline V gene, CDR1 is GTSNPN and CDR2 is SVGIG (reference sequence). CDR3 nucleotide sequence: TGTGCCTCGGGACAGATCATCACTGAAGCTTTCTTT. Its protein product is CASGQIITEAFF.

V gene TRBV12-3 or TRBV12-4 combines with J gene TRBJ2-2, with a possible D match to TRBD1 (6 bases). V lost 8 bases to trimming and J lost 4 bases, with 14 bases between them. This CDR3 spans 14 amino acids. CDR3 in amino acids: CASRPGQLTGELFF. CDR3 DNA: TGTGCCAGCCGACCGGGACAACTCACCGGGGAGCTGTTTTTT.

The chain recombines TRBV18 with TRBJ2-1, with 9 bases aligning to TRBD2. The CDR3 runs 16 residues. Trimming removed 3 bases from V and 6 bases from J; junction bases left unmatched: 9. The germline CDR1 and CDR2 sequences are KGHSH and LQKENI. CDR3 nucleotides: TGTGCCAGCTCACCGCCCGGGACTAGCAGGAGCAATGAGCAGTTCTTC. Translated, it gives CASSPPGTSRSNEQFF.

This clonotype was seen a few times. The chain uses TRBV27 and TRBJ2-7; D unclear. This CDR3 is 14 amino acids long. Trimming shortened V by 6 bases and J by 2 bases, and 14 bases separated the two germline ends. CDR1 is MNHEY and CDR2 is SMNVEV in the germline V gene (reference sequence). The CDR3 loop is CASSFAGRTYEQYF. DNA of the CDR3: TGTGCCAGCAGCTTTGCTGGTAGGACCTACGAGCAGTACTTC.

The CDR3 sequence: CASSWAGYGYTF. For the CDR3, the DNA is TGTGCCAGCAGTTGGGCAGGGTATGGCTACACCTTC. The chain recombines TRBV28 with TRBJ1-2, with D tentatively TRBD1 (5 bases). The CDR3 has 12 residues. Between the trimmed V and J ends, which lost 4 bases and 5 bases, there was a span of 8 bases. The germline V gene has CDR1 MDHEN and CDR2 SYDVKM.

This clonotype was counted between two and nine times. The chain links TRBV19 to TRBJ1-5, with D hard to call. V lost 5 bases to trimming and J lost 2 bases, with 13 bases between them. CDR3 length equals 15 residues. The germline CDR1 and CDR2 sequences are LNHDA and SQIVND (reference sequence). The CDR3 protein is CASSRGVPGNQPQHF. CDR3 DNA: TGTGCCAGTAGTCGAGGTGTGCCCGGCAATCAGCCCCAGCATTTT.

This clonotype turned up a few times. The CDR3 spells CASSLHNTEAFF. CDR3 nucleotides: TGTGCCAGCAGCTTACACAACACTGAAGCTTTCTTT. The rearrangement uses TRBV11-1 and TRBJ1-1, with D unresolved. CDR3 size: 12 residues. Trimming cost V 2 bases and J 2 bases, with 3 bases left between them. Germline V CDR1 and CDR2: SGHAT, FQDESV (reference sequence).

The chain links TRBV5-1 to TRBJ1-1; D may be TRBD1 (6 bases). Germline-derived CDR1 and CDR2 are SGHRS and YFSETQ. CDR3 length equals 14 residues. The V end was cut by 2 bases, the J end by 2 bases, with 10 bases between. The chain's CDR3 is CASSFTGPNTEAFF. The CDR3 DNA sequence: TGCGCCAGCAGCTTTACAGGGCCTAACACTGAAGCTTTCTTT.

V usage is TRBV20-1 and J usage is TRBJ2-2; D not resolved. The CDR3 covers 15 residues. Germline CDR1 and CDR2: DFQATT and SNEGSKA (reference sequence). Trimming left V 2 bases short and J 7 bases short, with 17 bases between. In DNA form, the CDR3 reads TGCAGTGCTAGAATCGCCGAGGTAGCCGTCGGGGAGCTGTTTTTT. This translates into CSARIAEVAVGELFF.